This T cell receptor (beta chain) was sequenced in a study of lymphopenia after photon versus proton radiotherapy. Overall study findings and caveats: A bigger post-nadir fall in TCR diversity correlated inversely with survival time in deceased patients. After lymphocyte nadir, photon-treated repertoires showed oligoclonal expansion, especially CD8+ Temra.

For this clone: No antigen is known for it.

Assay used: immunoSEQ multiplex PCR; TCRdb lists only in-frame clones, some missing. The sample lists approximately 65,000 clones, about nine tenths occurring once. Germline V gene data show CDR1 as MDHEN and CDR2 as SYDVKM. The CDR3 has 13 residues. V was trimmed by 1 base and J by 8 bases, leaving 11 bases between them. The chain combines TRBV28 with TRBJ1-1, with TRBD1 as a possible D gene (6 bases). The source is a man older than 75 with esophageal cancer. Material: peripheral blood, obtained from a patient treated with proton-based radiotherapy. CDR3 region: CASSLSGHHEAFF. Written as DNA, the CDR3 is TGTGCCAGCAGTTTATCGGGACATCACGAAGCTTTCTTT.